This entry concerns a single T cell receptor (beta chain). Its antigen is currently unknown. Here immunoSEQ multiplex PCR was the method, and the copy in TCRdb shows in-frame clones only, minus some. The sample lists 35,000 to 55,000 clones, about 70% occurring once. V was trimmed by 5 bases and J by 10 bases, leaving 10 bases between them. The CDR3 consists of 12 residues. Germline CDR1 SGHNT, CDR2 YYREEE (reference sequence). The data derive from a study of radiotherapy plus CTLA-4 blockade in lung cancer. Points from the study as a whole: Radiotherapy plus ipilimumab was followed by expansion in blood of tumor-derived TCR clones. Interferon-beta, together with early blood T cell clone dynamics, reportedly best predicted response.

Patients had chemo-refractory metastatic non-small-cell lung cancer and received focal radiation plus CTLA-4 blockade that used ipilimumab. The chain employs TRBV5-4 and TRBJ1-6; the D is unclear. The sequencing used peripheral blood, collected from a patient treated with radiotherapy plus ipilimumab. This receptor was taken from a human donor with non-small cell lung cancer who had a partial response to radiotherapy plus ipilimumab. The CDR3 spells CASSSPISPLHF. CDR3 DNA: TGTGCCAGCAGTTCCCCCATCTCACCCCTCCACTTT. Full variable domain (remainder filled in from reference TRBV5-4 and TRBJ1-6): ETGVTQSPTHLIKTRGQQVTLRCSSQSGHNTVSWYQQALGQGPQFIFQYYREEENGRGNFPPRFSGLQFPNYSSELNVNALELDDSALYLCASSSPISPLHFGNGTRLTVT.